Included here is one TCR beta chain sequence, with context. The specificity of this receptor is unknown. Within one base of it there is no much larger clone, and no base qualities were kept. The entry originates in a study of early T cells in non-severe SARS-CoV-2 infection (dated by TCRdb to the early 2020s). General notes on the study: Because TCR sequencing relied on bulk RNA taken from unsorted whole blood, pairing of alpha and beta chains was not possible.

The CDR3 starts with the cysteine, ends with the phenylalanine, and has 14 residues. The only DNA kept is the CDR3, 42 bases in frame from the first base. CDR1 and CDR2 (SGHAT, FQDESV) derive from the germline V gene (reference sequence). Germline trimming: 2 bases from V, 4 bases from J; junction bases outside gene matches: 2. Study-wide conclusions, independent of this receptor: VDJdb matching was skewed toward anti-spike CD8 responses and likely underestimated virus-specific expansions, missing private and CD4 specificities.

This was a case-control study nested in a cohort of healthcare workers in London, UK, who had nasopharyngeal swab PCR tests and blood samples taken every week. Healthcare workers were enrolled in the week of the UK lockdown, from 23 to 31 March 2020, and were followed every week for up to 16 weeks. Receptor libraries were prepared by 5' RACE. Sequencing was performed on a NextSeq 500. To correct for sequencing error and PCR bias, the TCR library protocol tagged individual cDNA molecules with unique molecular identifiers. Both TCR alpha and beta chains were sequenced, and tight co-correlation was observed between alpha and beta sequence abundances in each sample. Regarding the original processing steps: Decombinator V4 was used to annotate TCR sequences for V gene, J gene and CDR3. Expanded TCRs were defined as changing significantly between any two time points under a Poisson model with p below 0.0001. TCR abundances were normalised to the total number of TCRs sequenced per sample and were expressed as counts per million. MAIT TCRs were defined by TRAV1-2 paired with TRAJ12, TRAJ20 or TRAJ33, and iNKT TCRs by TRAV10 paired with TRAJ18. VDJdb, accessed 1 November 2021, was searched for CMV, EBV and SARS-CoV-2 annotated TCRs, with TCRs annotated for multiple antigens excluded. The public reads were reanalyzed by TCRdb: fastp trimming at Q25, MiXCR alignment, in-frame beta chains only. Merged by CDR3 protein, the rows form single entries marked with the most common genes and DNA. TCRdb's processing, not the study's, gives the V and J calls here. Present in this sample are about 76,000 distinct CDR3 sequences, 15% to 17% of which were seen just once. Of the sample, more than 10% falls within the top ten clones.

The source is an adult who was a healthcare worker with PCR-confirmed SARS-CoV-2 infection or an uninfected control (not recorded which). Sequences were obtained from whole blood. The chain is assembled from TRBV11-1 and TRBJ2-5; 9 bases in the junction line up with TRBD2. The nucleotides are TGTGCCAGCAGCTTAAGCGGGGGGAGAGAGACCCAGTACTTC. It translates to CASSLSGGRETQYF.